This paragraph covers one TCR beta chain sequence. As yet, its antigen is unknown. The unexposed donors gave CD4+ T cells in about 2010-2019, prior to COVID-19. Naive and memory CD4+ T cells came from enriched cryopreserved PBMCs. This specimen comes from a study of CD4 T cells in relation to SARS-CoV-2 and coronaviruses. Turning to the study itself: The HLA restriction of the shared crossreactive spike epitopes was mapped.

Data came from immunoSEQ multiplex PCR; TCRdb stores just in-frame clones and leaves some out. The sample has nearly 70,000 clones, approximately 95% seen once. The CDR3 spans 16 residues. Germline V gene data show CDR1 as SGHRS and CDR2 as YFSETQ. V lost 1 base, J lost 2 bases, and 15 bases lay in between. Findings of the study overall: No crossreactivity against non-spike viral proteins was tested here. The assay detects memory recall responses, not culture-primed primary responses.

This TCR was recovered from a human donor in good health. Input material: naive CD4+ T cells from PBMCs. Subset: naive CD4+ T cells isolated by negative enrichment. The chain recombines TRBV5-1 with TRBJ2-5, with D perhaps TRBD2 (6 bases). In nucleotides, the CDR3 is TGCGCCAGCAGCTTGAGGCTAGCGACAAAACAAGAGACCCAGTACTTC. This codes for CASSLRLATKQETQYF. The full variable domain, rest sourced from reference TRBV5-1 and TRBJ2-5, is KAGVTQTPRYLIKTRGQQVTLSCSPISGHRSVSWYQQTPGQGLQFLFEYFSETQRNKGNFPGRFSGRQFSNSRSEMNVSTLELGDSALYLCASSLRLATKQETQYFGPGTRLLVL.